These 29 T cell receptor beta chains were sequenced from one sample in a study of glioma-infiltrating T cells. Using RNA template, CDR3s of TCR alpha and beta were amplified with iRepertoire arm-PCR. TCRdb ran MiXCR on the multiplex PCR reads and lists one entry per CDR3 protein. The sample yields about 180,000 distinct CDR3 sequences, about 47% seen once. Source material: glioma tissue, nonneoplastic brain tissue, or PBMCs (not recorded which). All receptors come from a human donor with low-grade glioma or glioblastoma, undergoing nonglioma brain surgery, or in good health (not recorded which).

In the case of this clonotype: A much larger clonotype is one base distant, so this may be a read error. This chain links TRBV7-8 with TRBJ1-1; no clear D. V was shortened by 4 bases and J by 1 base, with 16 bases between the two germline ends. There are 16 residues in the CDR3. CDR1 and CDR2 from the germline V gene are SGHVS and FQNEAQ. CDR3 sequence reads: CASSSRPGRKNTEAFF. CDR3 bases: TGTGCCAGCAGCTCCCGACCCGGGCGGAAGAACACTGAAGCTTTCTTT. Full variable domain (outside the CDR3, taken from reference TRBV7-8 and TRBJ1-1): GAGVSQSPRYKVAKRGQDVALRCDPISGHVSLFWYQQALGQGPEFLTYFQNEAQLDKSGLPSDRFFAERPEGSVSTLKIQRTQQEDSAVYLCASSSRPGRKNTEAFFGQGTRLTVV.

This clonotype showed up just a few times. This chain joins TRBV12-3 or TRBV12-4 and TRBJ2-6; D unclear. The CDR3 runs 15 residues. With 5 bases removed from V and 4 bases from J, the gap between germline ends came to 12 bases. CDR3 in amino acids: CASSRNSGGANVLTF. For the CDR3, the DNA is TGTGCCAGCAGTCGGAATTCAGGAGGGGCCAACGTCCTGACTTTC.

The sample holds a few counts of this clonotype. A much larger clone differs by one base, so this may be a read error. The chain has TRBV6-8 and TRBJ2-1; the D is unclear. Germline assignment: CDR1 MNHGY and CDR2 SAAAGT. V was cut by 8 bases and J by 0 bases, with 11 bases left in between. The CDR3 consists of 14 residues. As DNA, the CDR3 is TGTGCCAGCGGTTTCCCGCGCTCCTACAATGAGCAGTTCTTC. Translating it yields CASGFPRSYNEQFF.

On this clonotype itself: A clone one base away is much larger, so this may be a read error. The chain has TRBV6-1 and TRBJ2-7, with TRBD2 matching 10 bases. This CDR3 spans 14 amino acids. CDR1 is MNHNS, CDR2 SASEGT, per germline. The V gene end was trimmed by 8 bases and the J gene end by 3 bases; junction bases not matched to a gene: 7. The CDR3 reads CASSLAGDLYEQYF. The CDR3, as DNA: TGTGCCAGCTCCCTAGCGGGAGATCTCTACGAGCAGTACTTC.

This chain links TRBV11-2 with TRBJ2-5; D gene unclear. V was clipped by 5 bases and J by 4 bases, with 11 bases between them. The CDR3 loop spans 13 amino acids. Germline CDR1 reads SGHAT; CDR2 reads FQNNGV. The CDR3 DNA sequence: TGTGCCAGCAGCCACGGGCCCGGAGAGACCCAGTACTTC. This codes for CASSHGPGETQYF.

This clonotype was observed a few times. This chain links TRBV3-1 with TRBJ2-3, with 13 bases that match TRBD2. CDR1 LGHDT and CDR2 YNNKEL come from the germline V gene (reference sequence). The length of the CDR3 is 17 residues. V lost 4 bases to trimming and J lost 5 bases; unmatched junction nucleotides: 9. The CDR3 spells CASSLGLAGEGVDTQYF. The CDR3 DNA is TGTGCCAGCAGCCTCGGACTAGCGGGAGAGGGAGTAGATACGCAGTATTTT.

The V call is TRBV7-3, the J call TRBJ2-1; 16 bases align to TRBD2. With V trimmed by 3 bases and J by 7 bases, 12 bases remained unmatched. There are 19 residues in the CDR3. Germline V CDR1 and CDR2: SGHTA, FQGTGA. The CDR3 DNA sequence: TGTGCCAGCAGCTTCCCGGGACTAGCGGGAGGGAAGGGGTGGAATGAGCAGTTCTTC. This encodes CASSFPGLAGGKGWNEQFF.

In the case of this clonotype: A read error is possible here, since a much larger clone lies one base away. The chain is built from TRBV7-2 and TRBJ1-2; D is ambiguous. The length of the CDR3 is 15 residues. Germline CDR1 reads SGHTA; CDR2 reads FQGNSA. CDR3 region: CASSYVAPGYYGNTF. The CDR3 nucleotides are TGTGCCAGCAGCTATGTCGCTCCTGGGTACTATGGCAACACCTTC.

To note about this clonotype: A much larger clone is a single base away; this may be a read error. V usage is TRBV20-1 and J usage is TRBJ2-7; D unresolved. Germline CDR1 is DFQATT and CDR2 is SNEGSKA (reference sequence). V shed 3 bases and J shed 5 bases, with 11 bases lying between them. The CDR3 extends over 12 amino acids. The CDR3 is CSASVLNHEQYF. CDR3 nucleotides: TGCAGTGCTAGTGTACTGAACCACGAGCAGTACTTC.

At least ten counts were recorded for this clonotype. The chain uses TRBV2 and TRBJ2-3; 8 nucleotides agree with TRBD2. V dropped 8 bases and J dropped 5; count of bases not matched to a gene: 6. This CDR3 is 13 amino acids long. The germline V gene encodes CDR1 SNHLY and CDR2 FYNNEI. CDR3 coding DNA: TGTGCCAGCGGGGTAGCGGGGAAAGATACGCAGTATTTT. Amino acids: CASGVAGKDTQYF.

This clonotype was detected only once. This may come from a read error, since a much larger clone is one base off. V usage is TRBV20-1 and J usage is TRBJ1-1; D is unresolved. The CDR3 totals 11 residues. Germline CDR1 reads DFQATT; CDR2 reads SNEGSKA (reference sequence). Trimming took 6 bases from V and 4 from J, leaving 9 bases between them. Here the CDR3 reads CSAKSGTEAFF. CDR3 in DNA: TGCAGTGCAAAGAGCGGCACTGAAGCTTTCTTT.

A few counts support this clonotype. The genes are TRBV5-1 and TRBJ1-1, with D possibly matching TRBD1 (5 bases). Germline V gene sequence: CDR1 SGHRS, CDR2 YFSETQ. Trimming took off 3 bases at V and 4 bases at J, with 10 bases between the two ends. The CDR3 spans 13 residues. CDR3 sequence reads: CASSSTGATEAFF. The DNA for the CDR3 is TGCGCCAGCAGCTCCACAGGTGCCACTGAAGCTTTCTTT.

As to this clonotype: A junction boundary mismatches the germline segment, possibly from a read error. V and J are TRBV7-9 and TRBJ2-2; possible D gene TRBD1, 6 bases. The CDR3 has 18 residues. CDR1 SEHNR and CDR2 FQNEAQ come from the germline V gene (reference sequence). The CDR3 sequence: CASSQGTLRAYGAGDLFF. The CDR3 DNA reads TGTGCCAGCAGCCAAGGGACACTAAGGGCCTACGGCGCCGGGGACCTGTTTTTT.

The gene calls are TRBV7-3 and TRBJ2-3; D ambiguous. The V gene lost 4 bases and the J gene lost 8 bases, with 13 bases spanning the gap. The CDR3 loop spans 13 amino acids. CDR1 is SGHTA, CDR2 FQGTGA, per germline. CDR3 nucleotides: TGTGCCAGCAGCTCCGTTTCGTTGGGTACGCAGTATTTT. Its protein product is CASSSVSLGTQYF.

This clonotype has a single count. Mismatch with germline at one junction end may stem from a read error. The chain employs TRBV6-2 or TRBV6-3 and TRBJ1-5, with D hard to call. CDR3 length equals 12 residues. The germline V gene encodes CDR1 MNHEY and CDR2 SVGEGT. The CDR3 region has the DNA TGTGCCAGCAGTTACAGTGCTCAGCCCGAGCATTTT. This gives the protein CASSYSAQPEHF.

V gene TRBV4-2 combines with J gene TRBJ2-3, with TRBD2 as a possible D gene (6 bases). The CDR3 length is 16 residues. The V end lost 2 bases, the J end lost 2 bases, and 14 bases lay between the germline ends. Germline CDR1 is LGHNA and CDR2 is YNFKEQ. The CDR3, as DNA: TGTGCCAGCAGCCAACATCTCAGGAGGGACACAGATACGCAGTATTTT. Translated: CASSQHLRRDTDTQYF.

The table lists this clonotype with a count of one. A much larger clone sits a single nucleotide away, making a read error possible. The CDR3 bases are TGTGCCATCAGCCGACTAGCGGGAGGGACTAGCACAGATACGCAGTATTTT. This codes for CAISRLAGGTSTDTQYF. The chain is built from TRBV7-8 and TRBJ2-3; 14 nucleotides match TRBD2. Per the germline V gene, CDR1 is SGHVS and CDR2 is FQNEAQ. This CDR3 region has 17 residues.

Ten or more counts support this clonotype. The CDR3 sequence is CSALGARDYGYTF. DNA for the CDR3: TGCAGTGCTCTGGGGGCGCGAGACTATGGCTACACCTTC. The genes are TRBV20-1 and TRBJ1-2; maybe TRBD1 (6 bases). The CDR3 covers 13 residues. Germline V gene sequence: CDR1 DFQATT, CDR2 SNEGSKA (reference sequence). Between the trimmed V and J ends, which lost 5 bases and 3 bases, there was a span of 13 bases.

The chain is built from TRBV5-4 and TRBJ2-3; D not certain. Trimming took 4 bases from V and 3 from J, leaving 9 bases between them. Germline CDR1 and CDR2: SGHNT and YYREEE (reference sequence). The CDR3 length is 13 residues. CDR3 nucleotides: TGTGCCAGCAGCCTTCCCGCGACAGATACGCAGTATTTT. Encoded protein: CASSLPATDTQYF.

This clonotype was recorded many times. CDR3 DNA sequence: TGCAGTGCTAGCCAGGGTTTTATGGGCACTGAAGCTTTCTTT. It yields the protein CSASQGFMGTEAFF. The chain employs TRBV20-1 and TRBJ1-1; TRBD1 might be the D (5 bases). Germline V lookup: CDR1 DFQATT, CDR2 SNEGSKA (reference sequence). The CDR3 has 14 amino acids. V gave up 3 bases and J gave up 4 bases, with 15 bases separating them.

V usage is TRBV12-3 or TRBV12-4 and J usage is TRBJ2-2; D not certain. V dropped 6 bases and J dropped 3 bases, with 8 bases sitting between them. CDR3 length: 13 residues. CDR3 coding DNA: TGTGCCAGCAGCCCGGGTGACACCGGGGAGCTGTTTTTT. This gives the protein CASSPGDTGELFF.

This clonotype was counted at least ten times. The rearrangement links TRBV27 to TRBJ2-4; 7 nucleotides line up with TRBD1. Germline V gene lookup returns CDR1 MNHEY and CDR2 SMNVEV (reference sequence). This CDR3 comprises 14 residues. V lost 6 bases to trimming and J lost 3 bases; unmatched junction nucleotides: 5. CDR3 region: CASREQGFKNIQYF. The CDR3 DNA follows: TGTGCCAGCAGGGAACAGGGGTTCAAAAACATTCAGTACTTC.

This clonotype has at least ten counts. The chain combines TRBV4-1 with TRBJ2-7; D is undetermined. The CDR3 consists of 13 residues. With 0 bases removed from V and 4 bases from J, the gap between germline ends came to 7 bases. From germline, CDR1 is MGHRA and CDR2 YSYEKL. CDR3 in DNA: TGCGCCAGCAGCCAAGAGACCGTTTACGAGCAGTACTTC. Translation gives CASSQETVYEQYF.

This clonotype has a handful of counts. This sequence may be a read error, since a much larger clone differs from it by one base. The conserved phenylalanine or tryptophan is not found at the CDR3 terminus, so this likely reflects a read error. The chain recombines TRBV20-1 with TRBJ2-1, with 7 bases identical to TRBD2. After removal of 5 bases from V and 0 bases from J, the junction contained 10 bases not matched to a gene. The CDR3 has 16 residues. CDR1 and CDR2 (germline): DFQATT, SNEGSKA (reference sequence). The CDR3 is CSAPAGTTSSYNEQFS. CDR3 coding DNA: TGCAGTGCTCCGGCCGGGACTACGAGCTCCTACAATGAGCAGTTCTCC.

This chain links TRBV19 with TRBJ1-1, with 9 nucleotides matching TRBD1. The CDR3 covers 14 residues. Germline V gene data show CDR1 as LNHDA and CDR2 as SQIVND (reference sequence). V lost 7 bases and J lost 3; bases outside the gene matches: 6. The CDR3 loop reads CASTLQGAYTEAFF. The CDR3 DNA reads TGTGCCAGTACCTTACAGGGGGCGTACACTGAAGCTTTCTTT. The entire variable domain, with the rest obtained from reference TRBV19 and TRBJ1-1, is as follows: DGGITQSPKYLFRKEGQNVTLSCEQNLNHDAMYWYRQDPGQGLRLIYYSQIVNDFQKGDIAEGYSVSREKKESFPLTVTSAQKNPTAFYLCASTLQGAYTEAFFGQGTRLTVV.

This clonotype was observed at least ten times. The chain recombines TRBV10-3 with TRBJ2-3, with 7 bases identical to TRBD1. This CDR3 is 14 amino acids long. After removal of 6 bases from V and 1 base from J, the junction contained 4 bases not matched to a gene. The germline V gene has CDR1 ENHRY and CDR2 SYGVKD. CDR3 sequence: CAISEGARTDTQYF. In DNA, the CDR3 is TGTGCCATCAGCGAGGGGGCCCGCACAGATACGCAGTATTTT.

This clonotype was seen just once. A junction end diverges from the germline sequence, so it may reflect a read error. The chain joins TRBV19 to TRBJ1-2; perhaps TRBD1 as D (5 bases). The germline gives CDR1 LNHDA, CDR2 SQIVND (reference sequence). CDR3 length: 13 residues. This chain's CDR3 is CAISITGGCGYTF. CDR3 nucleotides: TGTGCCATTAGTATTACAGGAGGATGTGGCTACACCTTC.

Of note for this clonotype: One base away lies a much larger clone, so this may be a sequencing read error. This chain links TRBV28 with TRBJ2-1; D is tentatively TRBD1 or TRBD2 (5 bases each). The CDR3 sequence is 15 residues long. Germline assignment: CDR1 MDHEN and CDR2 SYDVKM. The germline V and J ends were trimmed by 9 bases and 6 bases, with 21 bases remaining between them. CDR3 DNA: TGTGCCAGAAGACGAGCTGGCCGGGACGTCAATGAGCAGTTCTTC. Translating gives CARRRAGRDVNEQFF. Full variable domain (remainder filled in from reference TRBV28 and TRBJ2-1): DVKVTQSSRYLVKRTGEKVFLECVQDMDHENMFWYRQDPGLGLRLIYFSYDVKMKEKGDIPEGYSVSREKKERFSLILESASTNQTSMYLCARRRAGRDVNEQFFGPGTRLTVL.

Remarks on this clonotype: This may come from a read error, since a much larger clone is one base off. The rearrangement links TRBV7-2 to TRBJ2-3, with no clear D. This CDR3 is 13 amino acids long. With 3 bases removed from V and 7 bases from J, the gap between germline ends came to 11 bases. Germline CDR1 reads SGHTA; CDR2 reads FQGNSA. CDR3: CASSFGRFNTQYF. Written as DNA, the CDR3 is TGTGCCAGCAGCTTCGGACGATTTAATACGCAGTATTTT.